What follows are 10 T cell receptor beta chains derived from one specimen sequenced in a study of OX40 agonist ivuxolimab in advanced cancers. Assay used: immunoSEQ multiplex PCR; TCRdb lists only in-frame clones, some missing. Of about 2,800 clones listed, 72% are singletons. Source: CD4+ or CD8+ T cells sorted from blood, taken in a trial of the OX40 agonist ivuxolimab. The receptors here all came from an adult with an advanced solid tumor such as melanoma, head and neck, liver or kidney cancer.

In this sample, this clone turned up a few times. J is TRBJ2-7 and V is TRBV5-1; the D call may be TRBD1 or TRBD2 (6 bases each). Germline V gene lookup returns CDR1 SGHRS and CDR2 YFSETQ. This CDR3 has 17 amino acids. Trimming removed 2 bases at V and 0 bases at J, with 18 bases between. The DNA of the CDR3 is TGCGCCAGCAGCTTCGGGACTGGGGGCTTTCCCTCCTACGAGCAGTACTTC. Residues: CASSFGTGGFPSYEQYF.

J is TRBJ2-7 and V is TRBV13; TRBD2 might be the D (6 bases). Germline CDR1 is PRHDT and CDR2 is FYEKMQ (reference sequence). The CDR3 runs 13 residues. Deletions cut 4 bases from V and 3 bases from J, with 10 bases between. DNA for the CDR3: TGTGCCAGCAGCTCGGGACTTCACTACGAGCAGTACTTC. Translated: CASSSGLHYEQYF.

This clone is judged large. This chain joins TRBV2 and TRBJ1-2, with D possibly matching TRBD1 (6 bases). Between the trimmed V and J ends, which lost 10 bases and 4 bases, there was a span of 16 bases. Germline values: CDR1 SNHLY, CDR2 FYNNEI. This CDR3 contains 13 residues. The CDR3 loop reads CATGTGAVYGYTF. CDR3 nucleotides: TGTGCCACGGGCACGGGGGCAGTCTATGGCTACACCTTC.

This clone was seen once. A much larger clone lies a single base off, so this may be a read error. The same CDR3 also results from other DNA sequences found in this sample. This rearrangement joins TRBV9 to TRBJ1-1, with no clear D. CDR1 and CDR2 from the germline V gene are SGDLS and YYNGEE. This CDR3 has 15 residues. For the CDR3, the DNA is TGCGCCAGCAGCGCAACACAAACTTCGAACACTGAAGCTTTCTTT. This gives the protein CASSATQTSNTEAFF.

The chain links TRBV9 to TRBJ2-7; unclear D gene. Trimming stripped 4 bases from V and 1 base from J, with 9 bases between. Germline lookup yields CDR1 SGDLS and CDR2 YYNGEE. The CDR3 covers 13 residues. CDR3 nucleotide sequence: TGTGCCAGCAGCCAGACTTCATCCTACGAGCAGTACTTC. Translation: CASSQTSSYEQYF. Full variable domain (remainder filled in from reference TRBV9 and TRBJ2-7): DSGVTQTPKHLITATGQRVTLRCSPRSGDLSVYWYQQSLDQGLQFLIQYYNGEERAKGNILERFSAQQFPDLHSELNLSSLELGDSALYFCASSQTSSYEQYFGPGTRLTVT.

The chain links TRBV9 to TRBJ2-1; 9 nucleotides align to TRBD2. J lost 0 bases, V lost 0 bases, and 7 bases had no gene match. This CDR3 comprises 18 residues. The germline V gene encodes CDR1 SGDLS and CDR2 YYNGEE. CDR3 region: CASSVASGGPSSYNEQFF. The DNA of the CDR3 is TGTGCCAGCAGCGTAGCCAGCGGGGGGCCCAGCTCCTACAATGAGCAGTTCTTC.

The V and J genes are TRBV30 and TRBJ1-1; perhaps TRBD1 as D (5 bases). V was trimmed by 5 bases and J by 5 bases, leaving 12 bases between them. The CDR3 has 12 residues. The germline CDR1 and CDR2 sequences are GTSNPN and SVGIG (reference sequence). This CDR3 reads CAWEGEGTEAFF. DNA of the CDR3: TGTGCCTGGGAGGGCGAGGGGACTGAAGCTTTCTTT.

This clone has just a few counts. The chain recombines TRBV4-2 with TRBJ2-2, with TRBD2 matching 15 bases. V gave up 2 bases and J gave up 1 base; unmatched junction bases: 8. This CDR3 has 20 amino acids. Germline CDR1 is LGHNA and CDR2 is YNFKEQ. The CDR3 here is CASSQSGPGLAGGNTGELFF. Here the CDR3 DNA reads TGTGCCAGCAGCCAATCAGGGCCGGGACTAGCGGGGGGGAACACCGGGGAGCTGTTTTTT.

V is TRBV6-6 and J is TRBJ1-6; possible D gene TRBD1, 5 bases. V gave up 6 bases and J gave up 11 bases, with 20 bases separating them. The CDR3 is made up of 15 amino acids. Germline V gene sequence: CDR1 MNHNY, CDR2 SVGAGI (reference sequence). The CDR3 is CASSPPAGGRPPLHF. The CDR3 coding sequence is TGTGCCAGCAGCCCCCCCGCGGGGGGGAGGCCACCCCTCCACTTT.

This clone counts as large. The rearrangement links TRBV9 to TRBJ2-3; TRBD1 might be the D (5 bases). The CDR3 is 16 residues long. Trimming left V 3 bases short and J 0 bases short, with 14 bases between. CDR1 is SGDLS, CDR2 YYNGEE, per germline. The CDR3 spells CASSDQGVTSTDTQYF. CDR3 in DNA: TGTGCCAGCAGCGACCAAGGGGTGACTAGCACAGATACGCAGTATTTT.